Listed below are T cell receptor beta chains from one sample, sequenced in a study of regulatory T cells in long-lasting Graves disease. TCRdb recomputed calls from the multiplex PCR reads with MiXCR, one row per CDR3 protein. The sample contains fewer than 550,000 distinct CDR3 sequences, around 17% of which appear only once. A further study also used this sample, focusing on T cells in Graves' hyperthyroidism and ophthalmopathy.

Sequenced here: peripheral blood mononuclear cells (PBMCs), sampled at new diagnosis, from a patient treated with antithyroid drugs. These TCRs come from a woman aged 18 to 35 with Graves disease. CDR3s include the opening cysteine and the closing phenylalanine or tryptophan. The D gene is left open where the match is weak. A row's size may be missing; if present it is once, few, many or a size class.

DNA: TGTGCCTCGCTGGGACCGGGACAGGGGGCGATCGGGAACACCATATATTTT; CDR3: CASLGPGQGAIGNTIYF; D: TRBD1; V: TRBV12-3/TRBV12-4; J: TRBJ1-3; size: few
DNA: TGTGCCAGCAGCTTAGTAGTGGGACTAGCGGGAGGTGAGCAGTTCTTC; CDR3: CASSLVVGLAGGEQFF; D: TRBD2; V: TRBV7-2; J: TRBJ2-1; size: .
DNA: TGCAGTGCTAGAGTGGAGTTAACCTCGGGCAATGAGCAGTTCTTC; CDR3: CSARVELTSGNEQFF; D: .; V: TRBV20-1; J: TRBJ2-1; size: few
DNA: TGTGCCAGCAGTTTGGACAGGGCCCAGCGGCAGCCCCAGCATTTT; CDR3: CASSLDRAQRQPQHF; D: TRBD1; V: TRBV12-3/TRBV12-4; J: TRBJ1-5; size: .
DNA: TGTGCCAGTAGCCCACGCACAAGCTCCTATAATTCACCCCTCCACTTT; CDR3: CASSPRTSSYNSPLHF; D: .; V: TRBV7-2; J: TRBJ1-6; size: many
DNA: TGTGCCAGCAGCGTAGCCTTGGAGGCCTACGAGCAGTACTTC; CDR3: CASSVALEAYEQYF; D: .; V: TRBV9; J: TRBJ2-7; size: many
DNA: TGTGCCAGCAGTGAGAGCCTCTATGGCTACACCTTC; CDR3: CASSESLYGYTF; D: .; V: TRBV6-1; J: TRBJ1-2; size: .
DNA: TGTGCCAGCTCATCAGTGGCCCAAGAGACCCAGTACTTC; CDR3: CASSSVAQETQYF; D: .; V: TRBV18; J: TRBJ2-5; size: many
DNA: TGTGCCAGCAGCCAACCCCGAGGAGCCGAGTACGAGCAGTACTTC; CDR3: CASSQPRGAEYEQYF; D: .; V: TRBV3-1; J: TRBJ2-7; size: .
DNA: TGTGCCAGCAGTTTATCCCGGGCTGCTAATGAAAAACTGTTTTTT; CDR3: CASSLSRAANEKLFF; D: .; V: TRBV27; J: TRBJ1-4; size: .
DNA: TGTGCCAGCAGCTTCGGACAGGCGGGCACCGGGGAGCTGTTTTTT; CDR3: CASSFGQAGTGELFF; D: TRBD1; V: TRBV11-2; J: TRBJ2-2; size: many
DNA: TGCAGCGTTCAGGGGACATACACAGATACGCAGTATTTT; CDR3: CSVQGTYTDTQYF; D: .; V: TRBV29-1; J: TRBJ2-3; size: .
DNA: TGCAGCGTTGAGAGTGGCTTCGAGCAGTACTTC; CDR3: CSVESGFEQYF; D: .; V: TRBV29-1; J: TRBJ2-7; size: many
DNA: TGTGCCACCAGTTCCGACAGGGGAGGCTCTGGAAACACCATATATTTT; CDR3: CATSSDRGGSGNTIYF; D: TRBD1; V: TRBV15; J: TRBJ1-3; size: many
DNA: TGTGCCACCAGGACAGGGGGCTACGAGCAGTACTTC; CDR3: CATRTGGYEQYF; D: TRBD1; V: TRBV24-1; J: TRBJ2-7; size: many
DNA: TGCAGTGGGGACAGGGGCACAGATACGCAGTATTTT; CDR3: CSGDRGTDTQYF; D: TRBD1; V: TRBV29-1; J: TRBJ2-3; size: many
DNA: TGTGCCACCAGTGAGAAAGGGGGCCTGGGCACAGATACGCAGTATTTT; CDR3: CATSEKGGLGTDTQYF; D: TRBD1; V: TRBV24-1; J: TRBJ2-3; size: many
DNA: TGCGCCAGCAGCCACCCGGCGATTAGTGAGTTCTTC; CDR3: CASSHPAISEFF; D: .; V: TRBV4-3; J: TRBJ2-1; size: .
DNA: TGTGCCAGCAGGGAAGACAGGGTTCGTCAGCCCCAGCATTTT; CDR3: CASREDRVRQPQHF; D: TRBD1; V: TRBV6-1; J: TRBJ1-5; size: few
DNA: TGTGCCAGCAACCCGGGCGGGGTTTACTACAATGAGCAGTTCTTC; CDR3: CASNPGGVYYNEQFF; D: .; V: TRBV12-3/TRBV12-4; J: TRBJ2-1; size: .
DNA: TGTGCCACCAGCAGAGATGCGGGGACTAGCGCAGAGCAGTACTTC; CDR3: CATSRDAGTSAEQYF; D: TRBD2; V: TRBV15; J: TRBJ2-7; size: many
DNA: TGTGCCAGTAGTATTACTGGCAGGGAGGACAATGAGCAGTTCTTC; CDR3: CASSITGREDNEQFF; D: .; V: TRBV19; J: TRBJ2-1; size: few
DNA: TGTGCCAGTAGTAACAGGGGGCATCAGCCCCAGCATTTT; CDR3: CASSNRGHQPQHF; D: TRBD1; V: TRBV19; J: TRBJ1-5; size: few
DNA: TGTGCCAGCGGGGACAGGCCAAGCTACGAGCAGTACTTC; CDR3: CASGDRPSYEQYF; D: TRBD1; V: TRBV6-1; J: TRBJ2-7; size: many
DNA: TGTGCCAGCAGCATTAGGGGGACAGTGTTGTACCAAGAGACCCAGTACTTC; CDR3: CASSIRGTVLYQETQYF; D: TRBD1; V: TRBV11-3; J: TRBJ2-5; size: many
DNA: TGTGCCAGCACGAATAGGCCTTACAATGAGCAGTTCTTC; CDR3: CASTNRPYNEQFF; D: .; V: TRBV6-2/TRBV6-3; J: TRBJ2-1; size: many
DNA: TGTGCCAGCAGTTTAAGGGGACGAAACATCTCTCGCTACGAGCAGTACTTC; CDR3: CASSLRGRNISRYEQYF; D: .; V: TRBV12-3/TRBV12-4; J: TRBJ2-7; size: many